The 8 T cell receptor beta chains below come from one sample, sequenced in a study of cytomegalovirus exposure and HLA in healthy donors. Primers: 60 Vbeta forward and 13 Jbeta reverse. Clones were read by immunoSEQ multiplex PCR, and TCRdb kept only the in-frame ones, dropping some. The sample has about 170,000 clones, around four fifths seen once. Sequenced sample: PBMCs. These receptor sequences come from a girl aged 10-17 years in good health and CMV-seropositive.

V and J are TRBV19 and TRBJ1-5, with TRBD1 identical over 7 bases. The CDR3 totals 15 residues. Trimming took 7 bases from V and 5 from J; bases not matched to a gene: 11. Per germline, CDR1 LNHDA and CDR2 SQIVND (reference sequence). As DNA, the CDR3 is TGTGCCAGTACCCCCACCGAGACAGGGTATCAGCCCCAGCATTTT. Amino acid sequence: CASTPTETGYQPQHF.

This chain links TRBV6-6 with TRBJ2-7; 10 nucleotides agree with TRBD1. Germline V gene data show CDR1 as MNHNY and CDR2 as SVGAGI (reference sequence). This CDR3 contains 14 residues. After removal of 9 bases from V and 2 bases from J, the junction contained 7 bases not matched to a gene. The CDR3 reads CARWAGQGTYEQYF. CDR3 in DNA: TGTGCCAGATGGGCGGGACAGGGGACCTACGAGCAGTACTTC.

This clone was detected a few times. As DNA, the CDR3 is TGTGCCAGCAGCCAACAACTAGCGGTGAACACCGGGGAGCTGTTTTTT. This encodes CASSQQLAVNTGELFF. The chain couples TRBV4-2 to TRBJ2-2; 8 bases map to TRBD2. The CDR3 length is 16 residues. J was trimmed by 1 base and V by 2 bases; bases with no gene match: 3. Germline V gene data show CDR1 as LGHNA and CDR2 as YNFKEQ.

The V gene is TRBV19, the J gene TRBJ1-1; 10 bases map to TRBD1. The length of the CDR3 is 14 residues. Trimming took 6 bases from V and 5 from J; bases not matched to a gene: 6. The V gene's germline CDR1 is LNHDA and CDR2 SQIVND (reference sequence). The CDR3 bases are TGTGCCAGTAGATCGACAGGGGGCCGGACTGAAGCTTTCTTT. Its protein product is CASRSTGGRTEAFF.

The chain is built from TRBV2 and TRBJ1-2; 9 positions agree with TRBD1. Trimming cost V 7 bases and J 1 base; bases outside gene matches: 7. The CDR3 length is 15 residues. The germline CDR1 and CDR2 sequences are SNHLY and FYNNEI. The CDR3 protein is CASKGQGLDNYGYTF. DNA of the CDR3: TGTGCCAGCAAGGGACAGGGTCTGGATAACTATGGCTACACCTTC.

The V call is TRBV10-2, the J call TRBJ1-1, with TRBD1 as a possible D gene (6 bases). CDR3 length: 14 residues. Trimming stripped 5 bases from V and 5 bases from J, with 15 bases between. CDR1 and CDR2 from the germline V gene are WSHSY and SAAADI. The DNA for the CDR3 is TGCGCCAGCAGTCGGGACACCCTGTGGACTGAAGCTTTCTTT. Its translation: CASSRDTLWTEAFF.

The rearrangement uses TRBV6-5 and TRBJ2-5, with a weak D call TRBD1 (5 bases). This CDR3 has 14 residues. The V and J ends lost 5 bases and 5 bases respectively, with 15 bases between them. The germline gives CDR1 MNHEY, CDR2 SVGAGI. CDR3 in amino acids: CASSGHRARETQYF. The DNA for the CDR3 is TGTGCCAGCAGTGGACATAGGGCCAGGGAGACCCAGTACTTC.

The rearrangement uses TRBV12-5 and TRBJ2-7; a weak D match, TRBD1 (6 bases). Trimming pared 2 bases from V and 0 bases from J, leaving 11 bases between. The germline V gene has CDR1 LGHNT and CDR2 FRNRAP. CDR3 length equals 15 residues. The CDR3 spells CASGLRQEISYEQYF. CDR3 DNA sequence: TGTGCTAGTGGTTTGAGACAGGAAATCTCCTACGAGCAGTACTTC.